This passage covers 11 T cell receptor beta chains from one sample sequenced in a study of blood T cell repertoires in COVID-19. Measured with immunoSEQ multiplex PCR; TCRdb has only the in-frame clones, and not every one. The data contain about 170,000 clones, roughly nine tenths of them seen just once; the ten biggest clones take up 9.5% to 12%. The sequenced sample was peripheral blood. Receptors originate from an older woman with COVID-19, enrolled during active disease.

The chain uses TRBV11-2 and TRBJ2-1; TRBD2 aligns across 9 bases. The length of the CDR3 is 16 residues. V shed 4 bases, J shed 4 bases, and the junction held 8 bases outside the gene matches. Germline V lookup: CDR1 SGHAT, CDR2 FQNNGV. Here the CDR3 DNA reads TGTGCCAGCAGCTCGATACTAGCGGGCAATTACAATGAGCAGTTCTTC. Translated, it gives CASSSILAGNYNEQFF.

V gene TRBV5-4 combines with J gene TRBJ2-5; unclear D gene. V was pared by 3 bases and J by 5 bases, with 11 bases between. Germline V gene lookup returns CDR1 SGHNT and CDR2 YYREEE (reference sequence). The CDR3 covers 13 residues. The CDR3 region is CASSWAPVETQYF. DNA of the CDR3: TGTGCCAGCAGCTGGGCGCCTGTGGAGACCCAGTACTTC.

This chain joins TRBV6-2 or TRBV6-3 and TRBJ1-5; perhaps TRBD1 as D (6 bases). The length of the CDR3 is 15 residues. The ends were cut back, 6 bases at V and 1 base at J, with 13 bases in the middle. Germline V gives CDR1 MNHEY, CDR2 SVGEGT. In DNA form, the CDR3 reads TGTGCCAGCAGCCTCTGGGGGCCCAGCAATCAGCCCCAGCATTTT. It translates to CASSLWGPSNQPQHF.

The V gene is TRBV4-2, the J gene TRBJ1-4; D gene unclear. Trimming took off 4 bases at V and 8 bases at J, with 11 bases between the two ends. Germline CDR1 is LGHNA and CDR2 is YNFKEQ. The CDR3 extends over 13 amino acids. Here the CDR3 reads CASSLGLGEKLFF. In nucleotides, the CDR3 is TGTGCCAGCAGCCTAGGACTAGGCGAAAAACTGTTTTTT.

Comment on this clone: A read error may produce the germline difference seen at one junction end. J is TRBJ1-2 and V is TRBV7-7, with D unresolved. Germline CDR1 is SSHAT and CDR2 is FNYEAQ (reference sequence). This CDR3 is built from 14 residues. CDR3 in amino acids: CASSLERYNYGYTF. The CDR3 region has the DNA TGTGCTAGCAGCTTAGAGCGGTATAACTATGGCTACACCTTC.

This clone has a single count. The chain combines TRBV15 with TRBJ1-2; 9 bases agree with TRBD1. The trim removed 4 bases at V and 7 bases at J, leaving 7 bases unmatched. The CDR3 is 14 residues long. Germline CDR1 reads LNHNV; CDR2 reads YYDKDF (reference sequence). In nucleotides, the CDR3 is TGTGCCACCAGCAACCGGGACAGGGTATTTGGCTACACCTTC. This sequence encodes CATSNRDRVFGYTF.

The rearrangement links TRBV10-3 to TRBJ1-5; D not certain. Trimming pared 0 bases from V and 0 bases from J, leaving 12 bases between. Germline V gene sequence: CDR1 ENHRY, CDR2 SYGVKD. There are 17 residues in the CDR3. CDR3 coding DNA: TGTGCCATCAGTGAGTCCCTAAACCTGAATAGCAATCAGCCCCAGCATTTT. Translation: CAISESLNLNSNQPQHF.

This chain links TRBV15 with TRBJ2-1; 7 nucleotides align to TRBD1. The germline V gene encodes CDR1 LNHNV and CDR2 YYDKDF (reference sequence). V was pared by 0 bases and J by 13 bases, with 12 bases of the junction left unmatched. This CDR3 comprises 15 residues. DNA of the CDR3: TGTGCCACCAGCAGAGATGGAGAGGGACAGAAGCAACAGTTCTTC. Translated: CATSRDGEGQKQQFF.

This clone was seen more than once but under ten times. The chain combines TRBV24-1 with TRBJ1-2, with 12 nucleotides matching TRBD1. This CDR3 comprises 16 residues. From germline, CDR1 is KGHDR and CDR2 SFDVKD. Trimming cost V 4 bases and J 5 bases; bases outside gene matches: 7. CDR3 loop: CATSDKGQGADYGYTF. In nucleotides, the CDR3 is TGTGCCACCAGTGACAAGGGACAGGGGGCGGATTATGGCTACACCTTC.

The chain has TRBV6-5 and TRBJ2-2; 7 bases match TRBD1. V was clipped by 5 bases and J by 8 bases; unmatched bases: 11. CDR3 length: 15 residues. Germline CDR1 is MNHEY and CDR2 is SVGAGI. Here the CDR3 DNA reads TGTGCCAGCAGTAGTTCCAGGGGGAACAGGGGGGAGCTGTTTTTT. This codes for CASSSSRGNRGELFF.

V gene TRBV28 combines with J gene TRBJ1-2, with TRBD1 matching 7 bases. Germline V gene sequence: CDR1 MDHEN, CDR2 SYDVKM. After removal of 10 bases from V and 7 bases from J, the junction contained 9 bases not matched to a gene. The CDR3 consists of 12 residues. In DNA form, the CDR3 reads TGTGCCATGGACAGGCCCGGAGGTGGCTACACCTTC. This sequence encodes CAMDRPGGGYTF.